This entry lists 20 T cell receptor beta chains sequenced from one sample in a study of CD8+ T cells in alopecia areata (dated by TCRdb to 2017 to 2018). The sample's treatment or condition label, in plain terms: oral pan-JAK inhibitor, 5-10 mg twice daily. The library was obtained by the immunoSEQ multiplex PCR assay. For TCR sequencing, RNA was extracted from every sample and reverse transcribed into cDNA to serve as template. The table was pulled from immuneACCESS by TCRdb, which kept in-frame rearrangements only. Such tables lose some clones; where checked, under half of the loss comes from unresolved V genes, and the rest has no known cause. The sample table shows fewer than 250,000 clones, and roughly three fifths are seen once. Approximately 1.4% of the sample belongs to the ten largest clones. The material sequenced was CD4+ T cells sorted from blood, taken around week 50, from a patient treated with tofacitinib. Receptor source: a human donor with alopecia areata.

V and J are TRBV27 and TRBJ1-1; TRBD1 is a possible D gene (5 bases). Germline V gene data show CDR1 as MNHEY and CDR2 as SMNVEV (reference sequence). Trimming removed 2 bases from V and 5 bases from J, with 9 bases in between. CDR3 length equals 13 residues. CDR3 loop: CASSLQGMTEAFF. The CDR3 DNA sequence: TGTGCCAGCAGTTTACAGGGTATGACTGAAGCTTTCTTT.

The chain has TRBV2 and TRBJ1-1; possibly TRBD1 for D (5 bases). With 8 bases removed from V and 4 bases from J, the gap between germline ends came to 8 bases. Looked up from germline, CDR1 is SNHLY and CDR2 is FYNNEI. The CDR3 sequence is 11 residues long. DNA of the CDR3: TGTGCCAGCGGGGCGCGCACTGAAGCTTTCTTT. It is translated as CASGARTEAFF.

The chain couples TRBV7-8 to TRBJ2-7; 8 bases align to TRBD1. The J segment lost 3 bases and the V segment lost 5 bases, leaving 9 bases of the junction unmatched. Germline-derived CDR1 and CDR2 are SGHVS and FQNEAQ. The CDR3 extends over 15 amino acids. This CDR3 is CASSTRDRSIYEQYF. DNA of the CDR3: TGTGCCAGCAGCACCCGGGACAGGTCTATCTACGAGCAGTACTTC.

The CDR3 sequence is CASRTGFYSPLHF. CDR3 sequence (DNA): TGTGCCAGCAGGACAGGGTTTTATTCACCCCTCCACTTT. The chain employs TRBV6-5 and TRBJ1-6; 7 bases map to TRBD1. The CDR3 covers 13 residues. Germline lookup yields CDR1 MNHEY and CDR2 SVGAGI. V lost 6 bases and J lost 8; bases outside the gene matches: 4.

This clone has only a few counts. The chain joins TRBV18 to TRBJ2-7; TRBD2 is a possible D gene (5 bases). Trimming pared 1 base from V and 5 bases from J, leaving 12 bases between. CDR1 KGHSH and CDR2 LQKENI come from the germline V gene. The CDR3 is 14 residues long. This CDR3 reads CASSPRGPVHEQYF. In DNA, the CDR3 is TGTGCCAGCTCACCACGAGGGCCAGTCCACGAGCAGTACTTC. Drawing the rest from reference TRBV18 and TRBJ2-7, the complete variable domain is NAGVMQNPRHLVRRRGQEARLRCSPMKGHSHVYWYRQLPEEGLKFMVYLQKENIIDESGMPKERFSAEFPKEGPSILRIQQVVRGDSAAYFCASSPRGPVHEQYFGPGTRLTVT.

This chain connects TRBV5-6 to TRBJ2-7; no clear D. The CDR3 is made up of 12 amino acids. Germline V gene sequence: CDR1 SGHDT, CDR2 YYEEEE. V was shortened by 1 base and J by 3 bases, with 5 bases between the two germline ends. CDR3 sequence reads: CASSLTDYEQYF. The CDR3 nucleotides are TGTGCCAGCAGCTTGACAGACTACGAGCAGTACTTC. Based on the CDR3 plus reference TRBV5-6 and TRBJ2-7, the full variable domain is DAGVTQSPTHLIKTRGQQVTLRCSPKSGHDTVSWYQQALGQGPQFIFQYYEEEERQRGNFPDRFSGHQFPNYSSELNVNALLLGDSALYLCASSLTDYEQYFGPGTRLTVT.

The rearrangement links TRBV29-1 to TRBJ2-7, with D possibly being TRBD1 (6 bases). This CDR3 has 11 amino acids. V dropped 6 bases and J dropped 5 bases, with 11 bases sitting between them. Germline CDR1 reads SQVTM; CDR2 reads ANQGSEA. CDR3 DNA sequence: TGCAGCGTCCACAGGGACCACGAGCAGTACTTC. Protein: CSVHRDHEQYF.

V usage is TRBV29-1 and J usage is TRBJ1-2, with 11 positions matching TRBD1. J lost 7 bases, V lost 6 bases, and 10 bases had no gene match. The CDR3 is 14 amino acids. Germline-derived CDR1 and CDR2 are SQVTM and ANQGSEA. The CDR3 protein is CSVKVDRGPFGYTF. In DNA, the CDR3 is TGCAGCGTCAAGGTGGACAGGGGGCCCTTTGGCTACACCTTC. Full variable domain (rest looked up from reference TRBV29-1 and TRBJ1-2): SAVISQKPSRDICQRGTSLTIQCQVDSQVTMMFWYRQQPGQSLTLIATANQGSEATYESGFVIDKFPISRPNLTFSTLTVSNMSPEDSSIYLCSVKVDRGPFGYTFGSGTRLTVV.

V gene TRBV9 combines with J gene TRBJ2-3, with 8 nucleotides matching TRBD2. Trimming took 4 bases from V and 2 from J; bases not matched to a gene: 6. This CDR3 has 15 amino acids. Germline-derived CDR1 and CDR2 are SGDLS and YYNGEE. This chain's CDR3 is CASSLRGDDTDTQYF. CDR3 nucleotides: TGTGCCAGCAGCTTGCGGGGGGATGACACAGATACGCAGTATTTT.

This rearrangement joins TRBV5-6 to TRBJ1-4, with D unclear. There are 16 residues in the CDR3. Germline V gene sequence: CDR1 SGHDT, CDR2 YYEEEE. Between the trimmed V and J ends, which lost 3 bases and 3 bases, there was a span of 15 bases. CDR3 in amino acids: CASSYWGEAANEKLFF. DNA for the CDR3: TGTGCCAGCAGCTATTGGGGAGAAGCGGCTAATGAAAAACTGTTTTTT.

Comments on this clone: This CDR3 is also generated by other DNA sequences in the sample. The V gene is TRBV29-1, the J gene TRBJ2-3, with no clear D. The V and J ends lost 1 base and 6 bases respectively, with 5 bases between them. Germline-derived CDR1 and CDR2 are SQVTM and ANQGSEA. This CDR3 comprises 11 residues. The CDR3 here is CSVEVGDTQYF. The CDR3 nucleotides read TGCAGCGTTGAAGTTGGGGATACGCAGTATTTT.

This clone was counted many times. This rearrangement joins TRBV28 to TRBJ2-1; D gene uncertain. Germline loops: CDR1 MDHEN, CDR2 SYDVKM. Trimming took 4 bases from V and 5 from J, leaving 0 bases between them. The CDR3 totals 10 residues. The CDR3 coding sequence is TGTGCCAGCAGTTACAATGAGCAGTTCTTC. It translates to CASSYNEQFF.

The CDR3 DNA is TGTGCCAGCAGCGTGGTTGGGGAGAATTCACCCCTCCACTTT. Its translation: CASSVVGENSPLHF. The chain is built from TRBV9 and TRBJ1-6, with D uncertain. Germline V gene sequence: CDR1 SGDLS, CDR2 YYNGEE. The CDR3 is made up of 14 amino acids. V shed 2 bases and J shed 7 bases, with 10 bases lying between them.

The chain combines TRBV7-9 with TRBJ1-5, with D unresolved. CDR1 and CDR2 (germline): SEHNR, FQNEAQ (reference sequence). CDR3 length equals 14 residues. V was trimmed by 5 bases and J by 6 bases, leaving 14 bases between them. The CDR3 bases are TGTGCCAGCAGCCCCAATGGGGAGGGTCAGCCCCAGCATTTT. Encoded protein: CASSPNGEGQPQHF.

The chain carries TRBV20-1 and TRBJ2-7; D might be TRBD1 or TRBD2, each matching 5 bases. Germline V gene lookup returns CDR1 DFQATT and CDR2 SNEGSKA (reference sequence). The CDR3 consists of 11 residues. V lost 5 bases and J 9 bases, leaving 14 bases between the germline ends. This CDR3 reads CSAGTIYGQYF. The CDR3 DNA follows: TGCAGTGCTGGGACCATATATGGGCAGTACTTC.

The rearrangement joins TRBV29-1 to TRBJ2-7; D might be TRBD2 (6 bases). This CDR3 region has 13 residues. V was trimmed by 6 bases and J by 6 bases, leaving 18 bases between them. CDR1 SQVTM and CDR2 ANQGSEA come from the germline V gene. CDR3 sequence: CSVALGGYGEQYF. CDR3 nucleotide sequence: TGCAGCGTGGCGCTCGGAGGGTACGGCGAGCAGTACTTC.

DNA of the CDR3: TGCAGCGAAAGGACAGGGCTGGCTGAAGCTTTCTTT. As protein: CSERTGLAEAFF. V usage is TRBV29-1 and J usage is TRBJ1-1; 8 nucleotides align to TRBD1. The J segment lost 6 bases and the V segment lost 7 bases, leaving 7 bases of the junction unmatched. The CDR3 contains 12 residues. Germline V gives CDR1 SQVTM, CDR2 ANQGSEA.

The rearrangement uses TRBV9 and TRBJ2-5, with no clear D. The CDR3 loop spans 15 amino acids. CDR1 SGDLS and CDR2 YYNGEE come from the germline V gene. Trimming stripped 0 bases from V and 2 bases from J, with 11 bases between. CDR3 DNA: TGTGCCAGCAGCGTAGGGGCCGGGCTGCAAGAGACCCAGTACTTC. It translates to CASSVGAGLQETQYF.

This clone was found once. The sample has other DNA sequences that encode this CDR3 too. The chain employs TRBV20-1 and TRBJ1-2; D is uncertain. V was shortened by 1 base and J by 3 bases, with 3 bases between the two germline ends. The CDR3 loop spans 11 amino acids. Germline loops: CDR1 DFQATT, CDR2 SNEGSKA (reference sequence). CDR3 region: CSARADYGYTF. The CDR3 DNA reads TGCAGTGCTAGAGCGGACTATGGCTACACCTTC.

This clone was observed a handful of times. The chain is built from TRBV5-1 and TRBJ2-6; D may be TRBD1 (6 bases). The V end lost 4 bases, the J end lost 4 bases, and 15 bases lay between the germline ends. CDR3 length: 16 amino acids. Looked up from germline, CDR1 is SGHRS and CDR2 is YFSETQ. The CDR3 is CASSPTQGRGANVLTF. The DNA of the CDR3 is TGCGCCAGCAGCCCCACCCAGGGGAGAGGGGCCAACGTCCTGACTTTC.